The 32 T cell receptor beta chains in this list originate from one sample, sequenced in a study of cytomegalovirus exposure and HLA in healthy donors. The PCR had 60 Vbeta and 13 Jbeta primers. The data were produced by immunoSEQ multiplex PCR, yet TCRdb's version contains in-frame clones alone and is incomplete. The listing records 95,000 to 150,000 clones. The sequencing input was PBMCs. The receptors stem from a man aged 18 to 35 in good health and CMV-seronegative.

The V and J genes are TRBV5-4 and TRBJ2-2; TRBD2 agrees at 9 bases. The length of the CDR3 is 16 residues. Germline values: CDR1 SGHNT, CDR2 YYREEE (reference sequence). V lost 3 bases to trimming and J lost 7 bases; unmatched junction nucleotides: 10. CDR3 DNA: TGTGCCAGCAGCTACGGATCCGGGACTAGCAGCGGGGAGCTGTTTTTT. It codes for CASSYGSGTSSGELFF.

The rearrangement uses TRBV5-1 and TRBJ2-3; 10 bases line up with TRBD2. The CDR3 runs to 16 residues. J lost 0 bases, V lost 2 bases, and 3 bases had no gene match. CDR1 and CDR2 from the germline V gene are SGHRS and YFSETQ. The CDR3, as DNA: TGCGCCAGCAGCTTAACTAGCGGGACGAGCACAGATACGCAGTATTTT. This encodes CASSLTSGTSTDTQYF.

The chain links TRBV18 to TRBJ2-7; 12 positions match TRBD1. Germline trimming cut 2 bases from V and 2 bases from J; bases unmatched to any gene: 1. CDR1 is KGHSH and CDR2 is LQKENI in the germline V gene. The CDR3 is made up of 15 amino acids. The CDR3 DNA reads TGTGCCAGCTCACCAGGGGACAGGGGGCCCTACGAGCAGTACTTC. Its translation is CASSPGDRGPYEQYF. Complete variable domain (other parts from reference TRBV18 and TRBJ2-7): NAGVMQNPRHLVRRRGQEARLRCSPMKGHSHVYWYRQLPEEGLKFMVYLQKENIIDESGMPKERFSAEFPKEGPSILRIQQVVRGDSAAYFCASSPGDRGPYEQYFGPGTRLTVT.

This sequence joins TRBV18 and TRBJ1-1; D is undetermined. The length of the CDR3 is 14 residues. CDR1 and CDR2 (germline): KGHSH, LQKENI. Trimming pared 1 base from V and 1 base from J, leaving 7 bases between. CDR3 nucleotide sequence: TGTGCCAGCTCACCACGAACGGGGAACACTGAAGCTTTCTTT. It codes for CASSPRTGNTEAFF. Complete variable domain (other parts from reference TRBV18 and TRBJ1-1): NAGVMQNPRHLVRRRGQEARLRCSPMKGHSHVYWYRQLPEEGLKFMVYLQKENIIDESGMPKERFSAEFPKEGPSILRIQQVVRGDSAAYFCASSPRTGNTEAFFGQGTRLTVV.

The rearrangement uses TRBV27 and TRBJ2-1; TRBD2 matches at 8 bases. From germline, CDR1 is MNHEY and CDR2 SMNVEV (reference sequence). The CDR3 runs 17 residues. Trimming cost V 3 bases and J 0 bases; bases outside gene matches: 7. The CDR3 spells CASSLEAGVTSYNEQFF. CDR3 nucleotide sequence: TGTGCCAGCAGTTTGGAAGCGGGAGTTACCTCCTACAATGAGCAGTTCTTC.

The chain joins TRBV5-1 to TRBJ2-3, with D possibly matching TRBD2 (5 bases). The CDR3 covers 16 residues. The germline gives CDR1 SGHRS, CDR2 YFSETQ. V lost 0 bases and J lost 1, with 12 bases in between. The CDR3 spells CASSLVTDLRTDTQYF. The CDR3 coding sequence is TGCGCCAGCAGCTTGGTCACGGACTTACGCACAGATACGCAGTATTTT.

V is TRBV19 and J is TRBJ1-1; D not resolved. Trimming removed 0 bases at V and 1 base at J, with 6 bases between. This CDR3 spans 14 amino acids. The germline V gene has CDR1 LNHDA and CDR2 SQIVND (reference sequence). The chain's CDR3 is CASSIEGPNTEAFF. CDR3 DNA sequence: TGTGCCAGTAGTATAGAGGGCCCGAACACTGAAGCTTTCTTT.

The rearrangement uses TRBV10-1 and TRBJ2-1; D may be TRBD2 (5 bases). The CDR3 loop spans 13 amino acids. The germline V gene has CDR1 WNHNN and CDR2 SYGVQD (reference sequence). Trimming left V 1 base short and J 9 bases short, with 10 bases between. The CDR3: CASSEFSRGEQFF. CDR3 in DNA: TGCGCCAGCAGTGAGTTCTCTCGGGGTGAGCAGTTCTTC.

J is TRBJ1-1 and V is TRBV28; 9 bases align to TRBD1. J was trimmed by 4 bases and V by 6 bases; bases with no gene match: 9. The CDR3 length is 15 residues. The germline CDR1 and CDR2 sequences are MDHEN and SYDVKM. For the CDR3, the DNA is TGTGCCAGCAGGTCCCAACAGGGGGCCAGCACTGAAGCTTTCTTT. This gives the protein CASRSQQGASTEAFF.

This sequence joins TRBV5-4 and TRBJ2-1; 10 bases are a match to TRBD2. V lost 4 bases, J lost 3 bases, and 4 bases stayed unmatched. The CDR3 is 15 residues long. Germline CDR1 is SGHNT and CDR2 is YYREEE (reference sequence). CDR3 bases: TGTGCCAGCAGCGACATAGCGGGGGGCTACAATGAGCAGTTCTTC. Protein: CASSDIAGGYNEQFF.

V is TRBV18 and J is TRBJ2-3; the match to TRBD2 covers 8 bases. The length of the CDR3 is 15 residues. Germline V CDR1 and CDR2: KGHSH, LQKENI. Unmatched junction bases numbered 7, after V lost 5 bases and J lost 3 bases. DNA for the CDR3: TGTGCCAGCTCATCCGGGACTAGTGGGACAGATACGCAGTATTTT. Residues: CASSSGTSGTDTQYF.

This CDR3 is CASSPTGEGYGYTF. In nucleotides, the CDR3 is TGTGCCAGCAGCCCGACAGGGGAAGGGTATGGCTACACCTTC. The chain has TRBV7-3 and TRBJ1-2; 8 nucleotides agree with TRBD1. The CDR3 runs to 14 residues. Germline V gives CDR1 SGHTA, CDR2 FQGTGA. J lost 5 bases, V lost 5 bases, and 7 bases had no gene match.

The chain employs TRBV27 and TRBJ2-7; D may be TRBD1 (5 bases). This CDR3 comprises 14 residues. The V end was cut by 7 bases, the J end by 3 bases, with 16 bases between. Germline V gene lookup returns CDR1 MNHEY and CDR2 SMNVEV (reference sequence). CDR3 protein: CASISFAGNYEQYF. The CDR3 region has the DNA TGTGCCAGCATCTCTTTCGCAGGGAACTACGAGCAGTACTTC.

The chain couples TRBV19 to TRBJ2-7; TRBD1 aligns across 7 bases. Germline V gene sequence: CDR1 LNHDA, CDR2 SQIVND (reference sequence). Losses at the gene ends were 5 bases for V and 0 bases for J; bases not matched to a gene: 4. This CDR3 comprises 14 residues. CDR3 bases: TGTGCCAGTAGTCCGAGACAGGGCTCCTACGAGCAGTACTTC. This gives the protein CASSPRQGSYEQYF. The variable domain in full, completed from reference TRBV19 and TRBJ2-7, reads DGGITQSPKYLFRKEGQNVTLSCEQNLNHDAMYWYRQDPGQGLRLIYYSQIVNDFQKGDIAEGYSVSREKKESFPLTVTSAQKNPTAFYLCASSPRQGSYEQYFGPGTRLTVT.

This chain connects TRBV4-2 to TRBJ2-7; maybe TRBD2 (5 bases). CDR3 length: 13 amino acids. The V end lost 5 bases, the J end lost 0 bases, and 8 bases lay between the germline ends. Looked up from germline, CDR1 is LGHNA and CDR2 is YNFKEQ. The DNA of the CDR3 is TGTGCCAGCAGCGGACTGATCTCCTACGAGCAGTACTTC. This translates into CASSGLISYEQYF.

The chain has TRBV28 and TRBJ2-1, with 15 positions matching TRBD2. The CDR3 sequence is 14 residues long. Germline V gives CDR1 MDHEN, CDR2 SYDVKM. Trimming cost V 7 bases and J 9 bases; bases outside gene matches: 4. The CDR3 nucleotides read TGTGCCAGCATTGGGACTAGCGGGAGGACTGAGCAGTTCTTC. The encoded protein is CASIGTSGRTEQFF.

CDR3 nucleotides: TGCGCCAGCAGCTTTAGTCGGGGGGGCACGGATGAGCAGTTCTTC. Translation: CASSFSRGGTDEQFF. The chain recombines TRBV5-1 with TRBJ2-1, with 8 bases matching TRBD2. The CDR3 is made up of 15 amino acids. Germline CDR1 and CDR2: SGHRS and YFSETQ. V lost 2 bases, J lost 8 bases, and 9 bases stayed unmatched.

In DNA, the CDR3 is TGTGCCTGGAGGGGACAGCCGAATTCACCCCTCCACTTT. Translation gives CAWRGQPNSPLHF. The chain has TRBV30 and TRBJ1-6; 7 bases fit TRBD1. Germline CDR1 reads GTSNPN; CDR2 reads SVGIG (reference sequence). Trimming cost V 3 bases and J 7 bases; bases outside gene matches: 3. The CDR3 has 13 amino acids. The full variable domain, in which reference TRBV30 and TRBJ1-6 provide the parts outside the CDR3, is SQTIHQWPATLVQPVGSPLSLECTVEGTSNPNLYWYRQAAGRGLQLLFYSVGIGQISSEVPQNLSASRPQDRQFILSSKKLLLSDSGFYLCAWRGQPNSPLHFGNGTRLTVT.

The chain carries TRBV27 and TRBJ2-1, with 7 bases lining up with TRBD2. The CDR3 runs to 15 residues. CDR1 is MNHEY, CDR2 SMNVEV, per germline (reference sequence). The trim removed 7 bases at V and 6 bases at J, leaving 12 bases unmatched. The CDR3 coding sequence is TGTGCCAGCACCCGGTCCGGGAGGCAAGGCAATGAGCAGTTCTTC. Protein product: CASTRSGRQGNEQFF.

V usage is TRBV7-2 and J usage is TRBJ1-2, with D possibly matching TRBD1 (5 bases). CDR3 length: 13 residues. With 1 base removed from V and 8 bases from J, the gap between germline ends came to 11 bases. Germline V CDR1 and CDR2: SGHTA, FQGNSA. In nucleotides, the CDR3 is TGTGCCAGCAGCTTAGGGACAATTCGCGGCTACACCTTC. Translating gives CASSLGTIRGYTF.

The chain carries TRBV29-1 and TRBJ2-2, with TRBD1 as a possible D gene (5 bases). V lost 4 bases and J lost 5, with 17 bases in between. Germline V gene lookup returns CDR1 SQVTM and CDR2 ANQGSEA. This CDR3 region has 15 residues. Here the CDR3 reads CSVGVQAAGTGELFF. CDR3 coding DNA: TGCAGCGTTGGGGTGCAGGCCGCAGGGACCGGGGAGCTGTTTTTT.

The chain joins TRBV27 to TRBJ2-3; 7 bases match TRBD1. CDR1 is MNHEY and CDR2 is SMNVEV in the germline V gene (reference sequence). V dropped 5 bases and J dropped 4; count of bases not matched to a gene: 9. The CDR3 contains 15 residues. The DNA of the CDR3 is TGTGCCAGCAGTGCGACAGGGACGATGGCAGATACGCAGTATTTT. Protein sequence: CASSATGTMADTQYF.

V and J are TRBV25-1 and TRBJ1-2; 9 nucleotides align to TRBD1. The CDR3 loop spans 15 amino acids. Germline V gene sequence: CDR1 MGHDK, CDR2 SYGVNS. V lost 4 bases, J lost 3 bases, and 6 bases stayed unmatched. This chain's CDR3 is CASSAGQGFDYGYTF. CDR3 sequence (DNA): TGTGCCAGCAGTGCGGGACAGGGTTTCGACTATGGCTACACCTTC.

This chain connects TRBV10-1 to TRBJ2-7; 9 bases line up with TRBD1. The CDR3 is 14 residues long. The ends lost 6 bases at V and 6 bases at J; junction bases unmatched: 9. The V gene's germline CDR1 is WNHNN and CDR2 SYGVQD (reference sequence). The CDR3 DNA follows: TGCGCCAGCAGCATCGGACAGGGGATTAGCGAGCAGTACTTC. Translated: CASSIGQGISEQYF.

The V and J genes are TRBV18 and TRBJ2-5; 11 positions match TRBD2. The CDR3 has 16 residues. Losses at the gene ends were 4 bases for V and 4 bases for J; bases not matched to a gene: 8. CDR1 and CDR2 (germline): KGHSH, LQKENI. DNA for the CDR3: TGTGCCAGCTCACTACTAGCGGGAGCAGCCCTAGAGACCCAGTACTTC. This sequence encodes CASSLLAGAALETQYF.

The J gene is TRBJ1-5, the V gene TRBV27; 7 bases line up with TRBD1. V dropped 0 bases and J dropped 9; count of bases not matched to a gene: 8. The CDR3 contains 15 residues. CDR1 is MNHEY, CDR2 SMNVEV, per germline (reference sequence). CDR3 sequence: CASSLSTAGGVPQHF. In DNA form, the CDR3 reads TGTGCCAGCAGTTTATCGACGGCAGGGGGTGTGCCCCAGCATTTT.

The chain employs TRBV5-1 and TRBJ2-1; no reliable D call. The CDR3 loop spans 15 amino acids. Trimming took 0 bases from V and 5 from J, leaving 12 bases between them. The germline V gene has CDR1 SGHRS and CDR2 YFSETQ. DNA for the CDR3: TGCGCCAGCAGCTTGGTCGTAACTACTAACAATGAGCAGTTCTTC. Its translation: CASSLVVTTNNEQFF.

V gene TRBV11-2 combines with J gene TRBJ2-7, with D possibly being TRBD2 (5 bases). Germline-derived CDR1 and CDR2 are SGHAT and FQNNGV. V was trimmed by 5 bases and J by 0 bases, leaving 14 bases between them. This CDR3 has 15 residues. CDR3 DNA sequence: TGTGCCAGCAGCCCCGAGACTATCGGCTCCTACGAGCAGTACTTC. This encodes CASSPETIGSYEQYF.

The chain couples TRBV5-6 to TRBJ2-3, with a tentative D call TRBD1 (6 bases). From germline, CDR1 is SGHDT and CDR2 YYEEEE. The CDR3 sequence is 15 residues long. V dropped 3 bases and J dropped 2 bases, with 13 bases sitting between them. CDR3 sequence reads: CASSSPGQLTDTQYF. The CDR3 DNA is TGTGCCAGCAGCTCGCCTGGACAGCTCACAGATACGCAGTATTTT.

This chain uses TRBV4-1 with TRBJ2-7; 7 positions agree with TRBD2. The CDR3 spans 17 residues. The germline CDR1 and CDR2 sequences are MGHRA and YSYEKL. The ends lost 3 bases at V and 6 bases at J; junction bases unmatched: 17. CDR3 sequence: CASSQSRGRAGGSEQYF. CDR3 DNA: TGCGCCAGCAGCCAGTCTCGAGGTAGGGCGGGCGGGAGCGAGCAGTACTTC.

The V call is TRBV9, the J call TRBJ2-2, with TRBD1 matching over 8 bases. The ends lost 2 bases at V and 4 bases at J; junction bases unmatched: 1. This CDR3 comprises 14 residues. The germline V gene encodes CDR1 SGDLS and CDR2 YYNGEE. CDR3 coding DNA: TGTGCCAGCAGCGTCACAGGGGGCACCGGGGAGCTGTTTTTT. Its protein is CASSVTGGTGELFF.

The chain is built from TRBV6-1 and TRBJ2-4; D might be TRBD1 (6 bases). Trimming stripped 3 bases from V and 0 bases from J, with 12 bases between. The CDR3 contains 16 residues. Germline V gene lookup returns CDR1 MNHNS and CDR2 SASEGT. As DNA, the CDR3 is TGTGCCAGCAGTGATGACAGGAGGCTAGCCAAAAACATTCAGTACTTC. This sequence encodes CASSDDRRLAKNIQYF.